The rows below give T cell receptor beta chains drawn from one sample of a study of blood T cells in healthy people across ages. Using its own MiXCR run on the 5' RACE reads, TCRdb lists one record per CDR3 protein. The sample carries about 780,000 distinct CDR3 sequences, around 50% recorded once. Input material: blood. The receptors stem from a man at least 80 years old in good health. The CDR3 runs from the conserved cysteine through the conserved F or W. The D gene is left open where the match is weak. Clone sizes are given selectively: once, few, many, or a class where the clone is expanded.

TRBV7-9	NA	TRBD2	TRBJ2-7	TGTGCCAGCAGCCTTGGGACTAGATTGTACGAGCAGTACTTC	CASSLGTRLYEQYF
TRBV7-2	few	NA	TRBJ2-7	TGTGCCAGCAGCTTAGTCGGGGGAAGCTCCTACGAGCAGTACTTC	CASSLVGGSSYEQYF
TRBV27	once	TRBD1	TRBJ2-3	TGTGCCAGCAGTTGGGGACAGGGTATATCAGATACGCAGTATTTT	CASSWGQGISDTQYF
TRBV27	NA	NA	TRBJ2-1	TGTGCCAGCAGGCCCCTTGGGGGAGCCGGCTACAATGAGCAGTTCTTC	CASRPLGGAGYNEQFF
TRBV20-1	few	NA	TRBJ2-3	TGCAGTGCGGGAAACATAGCGGGCACAGATACGCAGTATTTT	CSAGNIAGTDTQYF
TRBV6-1	NA	TRBD1	TRBJ1-2	TGTGCCAGCAGTGAAGGGACAGGGGGCTTTTACGGCTACACCTTC	CASSEGTGGFYGYTF
TRBV7-2	NA	NA	TRBJ1-6	TGTGCCAGCAGCTTAGAAGGCAGTACACTATCTGATTCACCCCTCCACTTT	CASSLEGSTLSDSPLHF
TRBV11-3	few	TRBD2	TRBJ2-7	TGTGCCAGCAGGACCACTAGCGGAGGCTCCTACGAGCAGTACTTC	CASRTTSGGSYEQYF
TRBV12-3/TRBV12-4	NA	NA	TRBJ2-4	TGTGCCAGCAGTTGGTTACTGTCGAATTCCTACAATGAGCAGTACTTC	CASSWLLSNSYNEQYF
TRBV7-8	NA	TRBD1	TRBJ2-7	TGTACCAGCAGCTTAGTTAGACAGGGGGACTACGAGCAGTACTTC	CTSSLVRQGDYEQYF
TRBV6-2/TRBV6-3	NA	TRBD2	TRBJ2-7	TGTGCCAGCAGTTACTCCCAGGGACTAGCGGATTACGAGCAGTACTTC	CASSYSQGLADYEQYF